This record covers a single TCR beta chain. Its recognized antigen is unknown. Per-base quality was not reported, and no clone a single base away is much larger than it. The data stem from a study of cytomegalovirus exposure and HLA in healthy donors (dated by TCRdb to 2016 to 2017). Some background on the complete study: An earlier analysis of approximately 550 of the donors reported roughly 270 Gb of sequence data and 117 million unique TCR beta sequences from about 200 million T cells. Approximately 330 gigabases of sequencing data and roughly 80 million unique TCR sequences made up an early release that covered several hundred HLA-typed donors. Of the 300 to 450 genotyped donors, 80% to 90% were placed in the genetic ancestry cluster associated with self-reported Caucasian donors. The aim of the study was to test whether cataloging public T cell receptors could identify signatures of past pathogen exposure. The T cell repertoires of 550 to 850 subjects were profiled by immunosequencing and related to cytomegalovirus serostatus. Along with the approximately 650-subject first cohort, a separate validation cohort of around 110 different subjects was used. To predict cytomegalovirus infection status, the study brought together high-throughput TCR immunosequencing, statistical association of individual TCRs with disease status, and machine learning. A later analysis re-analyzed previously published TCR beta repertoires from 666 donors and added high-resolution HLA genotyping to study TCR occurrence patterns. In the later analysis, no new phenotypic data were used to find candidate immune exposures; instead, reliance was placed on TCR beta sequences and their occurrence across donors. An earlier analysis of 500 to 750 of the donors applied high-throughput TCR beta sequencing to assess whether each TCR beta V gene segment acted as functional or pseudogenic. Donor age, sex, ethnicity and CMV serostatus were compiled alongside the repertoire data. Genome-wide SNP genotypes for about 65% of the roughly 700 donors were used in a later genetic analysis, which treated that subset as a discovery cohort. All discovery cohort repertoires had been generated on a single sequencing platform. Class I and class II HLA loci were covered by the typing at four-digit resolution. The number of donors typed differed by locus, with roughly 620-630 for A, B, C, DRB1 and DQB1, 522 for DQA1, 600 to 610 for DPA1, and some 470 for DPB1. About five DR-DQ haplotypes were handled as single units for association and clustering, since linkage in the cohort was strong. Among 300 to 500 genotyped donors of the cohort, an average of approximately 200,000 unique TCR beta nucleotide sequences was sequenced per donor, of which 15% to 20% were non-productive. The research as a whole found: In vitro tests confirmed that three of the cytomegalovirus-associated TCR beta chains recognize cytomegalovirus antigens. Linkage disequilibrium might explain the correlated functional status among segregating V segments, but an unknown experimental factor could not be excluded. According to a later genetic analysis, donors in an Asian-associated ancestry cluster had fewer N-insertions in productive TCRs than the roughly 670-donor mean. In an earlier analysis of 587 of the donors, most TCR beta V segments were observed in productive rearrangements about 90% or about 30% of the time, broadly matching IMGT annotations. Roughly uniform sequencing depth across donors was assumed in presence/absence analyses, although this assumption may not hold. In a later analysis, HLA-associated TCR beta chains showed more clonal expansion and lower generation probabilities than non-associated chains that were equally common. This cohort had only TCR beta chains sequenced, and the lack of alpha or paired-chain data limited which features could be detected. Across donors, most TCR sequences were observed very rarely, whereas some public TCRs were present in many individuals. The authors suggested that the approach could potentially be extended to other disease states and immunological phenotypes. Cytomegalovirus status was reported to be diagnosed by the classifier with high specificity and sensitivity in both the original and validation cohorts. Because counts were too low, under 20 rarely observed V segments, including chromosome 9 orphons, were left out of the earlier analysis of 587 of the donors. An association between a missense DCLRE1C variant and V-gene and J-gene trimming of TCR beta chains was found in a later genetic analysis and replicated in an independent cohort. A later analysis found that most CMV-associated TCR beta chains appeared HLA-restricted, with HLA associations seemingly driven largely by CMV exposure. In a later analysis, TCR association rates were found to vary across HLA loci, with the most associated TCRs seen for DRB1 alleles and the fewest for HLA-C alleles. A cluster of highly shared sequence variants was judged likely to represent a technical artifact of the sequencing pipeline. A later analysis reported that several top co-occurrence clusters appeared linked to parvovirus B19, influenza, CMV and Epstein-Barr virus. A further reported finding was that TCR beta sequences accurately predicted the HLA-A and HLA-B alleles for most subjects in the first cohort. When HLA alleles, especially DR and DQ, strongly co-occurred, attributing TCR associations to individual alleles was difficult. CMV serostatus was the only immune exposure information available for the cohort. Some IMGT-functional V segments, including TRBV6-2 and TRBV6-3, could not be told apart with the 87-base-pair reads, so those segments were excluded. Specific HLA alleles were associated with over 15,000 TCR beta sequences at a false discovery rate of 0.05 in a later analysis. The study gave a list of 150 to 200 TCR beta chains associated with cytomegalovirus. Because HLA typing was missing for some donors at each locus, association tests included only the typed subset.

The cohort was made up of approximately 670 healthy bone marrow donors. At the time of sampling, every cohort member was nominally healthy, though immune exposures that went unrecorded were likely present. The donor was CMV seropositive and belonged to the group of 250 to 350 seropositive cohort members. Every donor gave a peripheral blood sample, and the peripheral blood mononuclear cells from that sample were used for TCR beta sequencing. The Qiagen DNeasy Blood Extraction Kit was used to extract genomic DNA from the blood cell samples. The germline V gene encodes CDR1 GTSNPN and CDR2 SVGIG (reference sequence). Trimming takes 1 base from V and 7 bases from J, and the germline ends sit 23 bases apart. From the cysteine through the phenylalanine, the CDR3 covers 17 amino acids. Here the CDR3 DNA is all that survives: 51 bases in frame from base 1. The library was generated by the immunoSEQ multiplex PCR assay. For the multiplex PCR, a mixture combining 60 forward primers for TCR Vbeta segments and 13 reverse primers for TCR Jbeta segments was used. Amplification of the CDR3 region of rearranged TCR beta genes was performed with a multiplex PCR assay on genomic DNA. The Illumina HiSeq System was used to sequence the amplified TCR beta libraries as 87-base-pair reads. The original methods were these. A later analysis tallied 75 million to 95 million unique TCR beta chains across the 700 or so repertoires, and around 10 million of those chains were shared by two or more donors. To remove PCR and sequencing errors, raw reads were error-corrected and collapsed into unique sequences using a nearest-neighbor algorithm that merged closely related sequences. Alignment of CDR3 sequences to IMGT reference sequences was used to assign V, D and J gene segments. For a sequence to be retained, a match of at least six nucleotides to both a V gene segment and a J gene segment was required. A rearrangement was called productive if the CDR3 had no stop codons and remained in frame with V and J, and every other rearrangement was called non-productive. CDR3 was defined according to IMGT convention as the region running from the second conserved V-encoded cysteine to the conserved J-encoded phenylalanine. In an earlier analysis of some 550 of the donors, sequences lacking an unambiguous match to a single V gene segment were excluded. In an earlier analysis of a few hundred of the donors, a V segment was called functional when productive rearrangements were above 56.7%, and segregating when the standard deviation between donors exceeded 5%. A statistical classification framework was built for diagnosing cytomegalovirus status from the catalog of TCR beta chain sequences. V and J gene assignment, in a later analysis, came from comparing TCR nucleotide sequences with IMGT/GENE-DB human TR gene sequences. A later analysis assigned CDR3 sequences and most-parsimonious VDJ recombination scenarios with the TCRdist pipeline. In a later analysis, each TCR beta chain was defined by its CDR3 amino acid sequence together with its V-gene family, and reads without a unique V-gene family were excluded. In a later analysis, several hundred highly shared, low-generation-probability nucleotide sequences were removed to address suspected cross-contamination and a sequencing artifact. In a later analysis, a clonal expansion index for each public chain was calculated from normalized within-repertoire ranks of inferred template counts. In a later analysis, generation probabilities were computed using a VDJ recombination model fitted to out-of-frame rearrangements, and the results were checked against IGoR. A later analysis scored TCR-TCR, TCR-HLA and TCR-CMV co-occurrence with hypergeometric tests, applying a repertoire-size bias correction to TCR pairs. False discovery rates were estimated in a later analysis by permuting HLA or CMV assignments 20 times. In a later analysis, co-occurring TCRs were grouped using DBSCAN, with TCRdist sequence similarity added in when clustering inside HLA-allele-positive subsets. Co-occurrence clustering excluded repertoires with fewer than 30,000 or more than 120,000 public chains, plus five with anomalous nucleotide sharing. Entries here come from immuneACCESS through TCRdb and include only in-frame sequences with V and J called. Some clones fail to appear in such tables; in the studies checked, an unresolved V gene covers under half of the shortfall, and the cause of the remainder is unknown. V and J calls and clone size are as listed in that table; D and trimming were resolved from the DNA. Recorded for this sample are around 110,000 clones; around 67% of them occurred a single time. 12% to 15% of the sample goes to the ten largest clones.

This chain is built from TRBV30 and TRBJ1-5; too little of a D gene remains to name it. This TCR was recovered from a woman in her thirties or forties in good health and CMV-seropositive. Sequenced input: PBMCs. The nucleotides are TGTGCCTGGAGTGGGGCGGACTCCCACAGTCGTAGGCAGCCCCAGCATTTT. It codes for CAWSGADSHSRRQPQHF.